This T cell receptor (beta chain) was found in a study of cytomegalovirus exposure and HLA in healthy donors. CDR3 size: 16 residues. Per the germline V gene, CDR1 is LGHNA and CDR2 is YSLEER. For this clone: One junction end does not reproduce the germline sequence, and a read error may be involved.

The data were produced by immunoSEQ multiplex PCR, yet TCRdb's version contains in-frame clones alone and is incomplete. The table shows about 300,000 clones, with roughly 88% occurring only once. The receptor comes from a woman under 30 in good health and CMV-seronegative. The chain carries TRBV4-3 and TRBJ2-3, with D possibly being TRBD1 or TRBD2 (5 bases each). The sample comprised PBMCs. CDR3 sequence (DNA): TGCGCCAGCAGTCAAGCGGCTGGCAGGGCTAAAGATACGCAGTATTTT. Translated, it gives CASSQAAGRAKDTQYF.